Listed here are 13 T cell receptor beta chains from one sample, sequenced in a study of control samples from healthy donors and cancer patients. The assay was immunoSEQ multiplex PCR, and TCRdb's table has in-frame clones only and misses some. The data contain 80,000 to 100,000 clones, about 90% of them seen just once; the ten biggest clones take up 11% to 15%. The sequencing sample was made of blood. Source of these receptors: a young man in good health.

The CDR3 protein is CASSLDYRGQETQYF. In DNA, the CDR3 is TGCGCCAGCAGCTTAGATTACAGGGGGCAAGAGACCCAGTACTTC. The chain couples TRBV5-1 to TRBJ2-5, with 8 bases matching TRBD1. V lost 2 bases and J lost 2; bases outside the gene matches: 5. Germline lookup yields CDR1 SGHRS and CDR2 YFSETQ. This CDR3 has 15 residues.

There are a few counts of this clone. The chain has TRBV20-1 and TRBJ1-2; D unclear. V was pared by 3 bases and J by 9 bases, with 11 bases between. The CDR3 covers 11 residues. The germline gives CDR1 DFQATT, CDR2 SNEGSKA (reference sequence). The CDR3: CSASAGRSYTF. The CDR3 DNA is TGCAGTGCTAGCGCCGGGCGTAGCTACACCTTC.

This chain connects TRBV13 to TRBJ2-2; 7 bases map to TRBD1. The CDR3 contains 14 residues. Unmatched junction bases numbered 4, after V lost 4 bases and J lost 5 bases. The germline CDR1 and CDR2 sequences are PRHDT and FYEKMQ (reference sequence). The CDR3: CASSSQQGTGELFF. The CDR3 coding sequence is TGTGCCAGCAGCTCCCAACAGGGGACCGGGGAGCTGTTTTTT.

The chain is built from TRBV7-2 and TRBJ2-7; D unclear. CDR1 is SGHTA, CDR2 FQGNSA, per germline. Trimming pared 7 bases from V and 4 bases from J, leaving 14 bases between. The CDR3 contains 13 residues. The CDR3 DNA reads as TGTGCCAGCACCTCGGGCTATTGGTACGAGCAGTACTTC. Protein: CASTSGYWYEQYF.

The genes are TRBV2 and TRBJ2-1; TRBD1 matches at 10 bases. Trimming took 6 bases from V and 7 from J; bases not matched to a gene: 9. The germline V gene has CDR1 SNHLY and CDR2 FYNNEI. CDR3 length equals 15 residues. CDR3 in DNA: TGTGCCAGCAGGATAGGACAGGGGGTTGTGAATGAGCAGTTCTTC. This sequence encodes CASRIGQGVVNEQFF.

The chain carries TRBV6-5 and TRBJ2-7, with 9 bases identical to TRBD1. V dropped 6 bases and J dropped 6; count of bases not matched to a gene: 6. CDR3 length equals 13 residues. Germline CDR1 reads MNHEY; CDR2 reads SVGAGI. CDR3 region: CASRSGTGPEQYF. The CDR3 DNA reads TGTGCCAGCAGGTCCGGGACAGGGCCCGAGCAGTACTTC.

The chain is built from TRBV2 and TRBJ2-7, with D possibly matching TRBD1 (5 bases). This CDR3 spans 13 amino acids. Trimming took off 2 bases at V and 4 bases at J, with 9 bases between the two ends. CDR1 SNHLY and CDR2 FYNNEI come from the germline V gene. CDR3: CASSEQGRYEQYF. As DNA, the CDR3 is TGTGCCAGCAGTGAACAGGGTCGGTACGAGCAGTACTTC.

The chain joins TRBV4-1 to TRBJ2-1, with 10 bases fitting TRBD2. There are 16 residues in the CDR3. The germline V gene has CDR1 MGHRA and CDR2 YSYEKL. V lost 4 bases, J lost 0 bases, and 3 bases stayed unmatched. Here the CDR3 DNA reads TGCGCCAGCAGCCCCTCTAGCGGGAGCTCCTACAATGAGCAGTTCTTC. Translating it yields CASSPSSGSSYNEQFF.

The chain links TRBV4-2 to TRBJ1-6, with a tentative D call TRBD1 (6 bases). V was pared by 2 bases and J by 9 bases, with 14 bases between. This CDR3 comprises 15 residues. Germline V gene sequence: CDR1 LGHNA, CDR2 YNFKEQ. CDR3 sequence: CASSQPGQRTSPLHF. In DNA form, the CDR3 reads TGTGCCAGCAGCCAACCTGGACAGAGAACTTCACCCCTCCACTTT.

This sequence joins TRBV7-7 and TRBJ2-1; TRBD2 matches at 7 bases. The V gene's germline CDR1 is SSHAT and CDR2 FNYEAQ (reference sequence). The CDR3 is 16 residues long. Germline trimming cut 3 bases from V and 4 bases from J; bases unmatched to any gene: 9. This CDR3 reads CASSFGLADSYNEQFF. As DNA, the CDR3 is TGTGCCAGCAGCTTTGGGCTAGCGGATTCGTACAATGAGCAGTTCTTC.

The rearrangement links TRBV5-3 to TRBJ1-1; D is possibly TRBD1 (6 bases). TRBV5-3 carries the ORF label, with uncertain function. This CDR3 has 15 residues. Between the trimmed V and J ends, which lost 4 bases and 4 bases, there was a span of 17 bases. CDR3 nucleotide sequence: TGTGCCAGAAGCGCCACCCAGGGGAGGCCCACTGAAGCTTTCTTT. It yields the protein CARSATQGRPTEAFF.

V gene TRBV30 combines with J gene TRBJ2-7, with TRBD1 matching over 9 bases. The CDR3 totals 15 residues. The V gene end was trimmed by 6 bases and the J gene end by 2 bases; junction bases not matched to a gene: 11. Germline V gene sequence: CDR1 GTSNPN, CDR2 SVGIG (reference sequence). CDR3 in amino acids: CACPYQRQGAYEQYF. DNA of the CDR3: TGTGCCTGCCCCTACCAGCGACAGGGGGCCTACGAGCAGTACTTC. The full variable domain, completed using reference TRBV30 and TRBJ2-7, is SQTIHQWPATLVQPVGSPLSLECTVEGTSNPNLYWYRQAAGRGLQLLFYSVGIGQISSEVPQNLSASRPQDRQFILSSKKLLLSDSGFYLCACPYQRQGAYEQYFGPGTRLTVT.

The rearrangement links TRBV7-9 to TRBJ2-5; no clear D. The V end was cut by 2 bases, the J end by 1 base, with 5 bases between. CDR1 is SEHNR and CDR2 is FQNEAQ in the germline V gene (reference sequence). This CDR3 is built from 13 residues. CDR3 amino acids: CASSLNSQETQYF. The CDR3 nucleotides are TGTGCCAGCAGCTTAAACTCCCAAGAGACCCAGTACTTC.